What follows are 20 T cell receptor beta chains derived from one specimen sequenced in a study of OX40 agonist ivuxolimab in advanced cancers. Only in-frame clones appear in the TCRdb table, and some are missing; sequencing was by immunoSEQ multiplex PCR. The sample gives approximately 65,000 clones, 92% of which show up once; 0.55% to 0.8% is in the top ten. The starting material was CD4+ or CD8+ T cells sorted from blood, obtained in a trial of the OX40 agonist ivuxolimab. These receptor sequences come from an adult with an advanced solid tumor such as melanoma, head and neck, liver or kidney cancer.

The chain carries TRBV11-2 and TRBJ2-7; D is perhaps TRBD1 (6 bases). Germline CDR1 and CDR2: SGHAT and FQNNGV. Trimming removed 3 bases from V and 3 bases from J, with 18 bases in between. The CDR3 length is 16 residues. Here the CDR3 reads CASSFRGSGRYYEQYF. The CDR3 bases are TGTGCCAGCAGCTTTAGGGGGTCGGGACGCTACTACGAGCAGTACTTC.

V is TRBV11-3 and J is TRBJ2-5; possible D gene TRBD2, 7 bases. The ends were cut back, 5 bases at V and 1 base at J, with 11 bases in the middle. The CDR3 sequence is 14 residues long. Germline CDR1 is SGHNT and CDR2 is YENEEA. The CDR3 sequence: CASSPGGPQETQYF. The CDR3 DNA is TGTGCCAGCAGCCCGGGGGGCCCCCAAGAGACCCAGTACTTC.

CDR3 coding DNA: TGTGCCAGCAGTGAATTTGTTAGCGGGGGAATTAGCACAGATACGCAGTATTTT. Encoded protein: CASSEFVSGGISTDTQYF. The chain carries TRBV2 and TRBJ2-3; 9 bases match TRBD2. V trimming: 2 bases; J trimming: 0 bases; junction bases outside the gene matches: 9. Germline-derived CDR1 and CDR2 are SNHLY and FYNNEI. This CDR3 has 18 amino acids.

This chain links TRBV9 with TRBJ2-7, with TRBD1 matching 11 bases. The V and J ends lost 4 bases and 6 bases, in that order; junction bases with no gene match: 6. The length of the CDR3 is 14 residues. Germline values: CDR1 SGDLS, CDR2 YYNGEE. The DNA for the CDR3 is TGTGCCAGCAGCAAAACCGGGACAGGGGGCGAGCAGTACTTC. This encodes CASSKTGTGGEQYF.

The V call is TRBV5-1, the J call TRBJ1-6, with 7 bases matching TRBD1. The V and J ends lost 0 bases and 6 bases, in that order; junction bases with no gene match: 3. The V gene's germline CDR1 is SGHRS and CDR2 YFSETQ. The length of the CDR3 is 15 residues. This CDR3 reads CASSLGQGGNSPLHF. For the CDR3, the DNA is TGCGCCAGCAGCTTGGGACAGGGCGGTAATTCACCCCTCCACTTT.

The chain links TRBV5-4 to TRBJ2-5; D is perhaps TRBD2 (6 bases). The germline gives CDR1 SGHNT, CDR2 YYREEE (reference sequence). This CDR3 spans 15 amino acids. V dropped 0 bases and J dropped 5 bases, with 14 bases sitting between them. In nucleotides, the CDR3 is TGTGCCAGCAGCTTGGCGGAGGGAAAAGGGGAGACCCAGTACTTC. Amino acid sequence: CASSLAEGKGETQYF.

The chain's CDR3 is CAISDKARGSNEKLFF. In DNA, the CDR3 is TGTGCCATCAGTGATAAGGCGAGGGGTTCTAATGAAAAACTGTTTTTT. This rearrangement joins TRBV10-3 to TRBJ1-4; perhaps TRBD1 as D (5 bases). Trimming shortened V by 3 bases and J by 3 bases, and 14 bases separated the two germline ends. Germline CDR1 reads ENHRY; CDR2 reads SYGVKD. CDR3 length: 16 amino acids.

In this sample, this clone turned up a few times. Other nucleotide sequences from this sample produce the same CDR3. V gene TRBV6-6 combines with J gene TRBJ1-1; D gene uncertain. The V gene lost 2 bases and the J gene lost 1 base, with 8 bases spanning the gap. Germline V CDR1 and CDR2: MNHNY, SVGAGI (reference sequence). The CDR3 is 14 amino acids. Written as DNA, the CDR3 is TGTGCCAGCAGTTACCCCGGCAGGAACACTGAAGCTTTCTTT. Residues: CASSYPGRNTEAFF.

The CDR3 region has the DNA TGTGCCAGCAGTTTATTGTCTAGCGGGGGAAAGACCCAGTACTTC. It encodes CASSLLSSGGKTQYF. The chain combines TRBV27 with TRBJ2-5; 10 bases agree with TRBD2. The CDR3 has 15 amino acids. Trimming cost V 1 base and J 6 bases; bases outside gene matches: 5. Looked up from germline, CDR1 is MNHEY and CDR2 is SMNVEV (reference sequence).

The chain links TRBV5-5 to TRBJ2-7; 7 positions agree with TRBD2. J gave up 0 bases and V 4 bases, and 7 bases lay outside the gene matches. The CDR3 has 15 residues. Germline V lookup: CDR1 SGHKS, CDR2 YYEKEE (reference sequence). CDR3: CASSVLAGSSYEQYF. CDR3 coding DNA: TGTGCCAGCAGCGTTTTAGCGGGCAGCTCCTACGAGCAGTACTTC.

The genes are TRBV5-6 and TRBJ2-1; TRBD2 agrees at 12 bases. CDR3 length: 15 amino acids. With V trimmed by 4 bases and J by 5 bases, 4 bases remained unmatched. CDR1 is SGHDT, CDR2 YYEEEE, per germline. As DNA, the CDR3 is TGTGCCAGCAGCCAACTAGCGGGGGGTAACAATGAGCAGTTCTTC. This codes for CASSQLAGGNNEQFF.

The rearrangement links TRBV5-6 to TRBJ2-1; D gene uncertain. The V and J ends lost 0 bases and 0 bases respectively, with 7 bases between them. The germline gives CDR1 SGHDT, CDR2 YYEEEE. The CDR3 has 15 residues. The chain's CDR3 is CASSLGYNSYNEQFF. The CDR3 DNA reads TGTGCCAGCAGCTTGGGCTACAACTCCTACAATGAGCAGTTCTTC.

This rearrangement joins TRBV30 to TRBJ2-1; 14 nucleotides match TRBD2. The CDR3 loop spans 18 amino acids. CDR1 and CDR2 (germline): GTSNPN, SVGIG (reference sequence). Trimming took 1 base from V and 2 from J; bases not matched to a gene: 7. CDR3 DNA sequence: TGTGCCTGGAGTGCGACTAGCGGGAGGGCCGCACCCTACAATGAGCAGTTCTTC. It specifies CAWSATSGRAAPYNEQFF.

CDR3 DNA sequence: TGTGCCAGCTCACCACCGCAGGCTAGACGCTCCTACAATGAGCAGTTCTTC. Amino acid sequence: CASSPPQARRSYNEQFF. This rearrangement joins TRBV18 to TRBJ2-1; the D is unclear. V shed 0 bases and J shed 0 bases, with 12 bases lying between them. The CDR3 spans 17 residues. Germline CDR1 is KGHSH and CDR2 is LQKENI. The full variable domain, rest sourced from reference TRBV18 and TRBJ2-1, is NAGVMQNPRHLVRRRGQEARLRCSPMKGHSHVYWYRQLPEEGLKFMVYLQKENIIDESGMPKERFSAEFPKEGPSILRIQQVVRGDSAAYFCASSPPQARRSYNEQFFGPGTRLTVL.

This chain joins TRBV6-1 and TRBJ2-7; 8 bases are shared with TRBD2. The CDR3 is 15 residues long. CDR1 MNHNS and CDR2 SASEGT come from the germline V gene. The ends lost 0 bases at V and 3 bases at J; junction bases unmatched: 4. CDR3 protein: CASSEAAAGDYEQYF. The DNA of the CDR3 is TGTGCCAGCAGTGAAGCGGCAGCGGGAGACTACGAGCAGTACTTC.

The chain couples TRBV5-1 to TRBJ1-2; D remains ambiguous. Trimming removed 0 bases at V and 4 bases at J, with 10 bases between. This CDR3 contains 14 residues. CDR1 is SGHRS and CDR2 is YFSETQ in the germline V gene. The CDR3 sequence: CASSLGQAFYGYTF. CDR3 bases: TGCGCCAGCAGCTTGGGACAAGCCTTCTATGGCTACACCTTC.

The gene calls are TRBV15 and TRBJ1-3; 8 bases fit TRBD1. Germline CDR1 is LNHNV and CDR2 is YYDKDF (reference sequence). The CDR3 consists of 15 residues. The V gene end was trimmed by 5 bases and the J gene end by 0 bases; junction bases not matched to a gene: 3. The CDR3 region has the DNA TGTGCCACCAGCCCGGACAGGGTCTCTGGAAACACCATATATTTT. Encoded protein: CATSPDRVSGNTIYF.

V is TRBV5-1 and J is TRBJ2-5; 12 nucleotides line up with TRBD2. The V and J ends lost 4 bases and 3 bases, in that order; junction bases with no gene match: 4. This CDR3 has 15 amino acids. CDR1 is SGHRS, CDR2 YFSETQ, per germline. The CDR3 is CASSATSGSKETQYF. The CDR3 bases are TGCGCCAGCAGCGCGACTAGCGGGAGTAAAGAGACCCAGTACTTC.

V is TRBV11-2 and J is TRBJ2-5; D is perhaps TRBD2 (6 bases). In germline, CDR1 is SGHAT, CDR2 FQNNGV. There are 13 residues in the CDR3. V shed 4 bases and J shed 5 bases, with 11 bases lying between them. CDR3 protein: CASSSGVGETQYF. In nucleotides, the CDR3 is TGTGCCAGCAGCTCGGGAGTCGGGGAGACCCAGTACTTC.

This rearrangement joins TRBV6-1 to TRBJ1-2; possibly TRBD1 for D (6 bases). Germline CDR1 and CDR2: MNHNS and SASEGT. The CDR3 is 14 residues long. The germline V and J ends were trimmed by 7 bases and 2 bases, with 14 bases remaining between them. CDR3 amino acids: CASTDQGQNYGYTF. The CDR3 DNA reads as TGTGCCAGCACTGATCAGGGGCAGAACTATGGCTACACCTTC.